A single T cell receptor (beta chain) is shown here with its context. Its target is unknown. These data belong to a study of cytomegalovirus exposure and HLA in healthy donors. Vbeta (60) and Jbeta (13) primers were used in the PCR. Produced via immunoSEQ multiplex PCR; TCRdb's table is partial and in-frame only. This table has 100,000 to 150,000 clones, roughly 71% appearing once. The V gene's germline CDR1 is SNHLY and CDR2 FYNNEI. The CDR3 loop spans 14 amino acids. Trimming left V 6 bases short and J 8 bases short, with 16 bases between. General observations from the study: CMV antigen specificity was confirmed in vitro for three CMV-associated chains. Roughly uniform sequencing depth across donors was assumed, possibly incorrectly. In a later analysis, HLA-associated beta chains showed higher expansion and lower generation probabilities than comparable chains.

Sequencing input: PBMCs. The chain uses TRBV2 and TRBJ1-4; D may be TRBD1 (6 bases). The clonotype originates from a woman in her forties or fifties in good health and CMV-seropositive. CDR3 sequence reads: CASSEQGPSEKLFF. In DNA form, the CDR3 reads TGTGCCAGCAGCGAACAGGGTCCATCGGAAAAACTGTTTTTT.